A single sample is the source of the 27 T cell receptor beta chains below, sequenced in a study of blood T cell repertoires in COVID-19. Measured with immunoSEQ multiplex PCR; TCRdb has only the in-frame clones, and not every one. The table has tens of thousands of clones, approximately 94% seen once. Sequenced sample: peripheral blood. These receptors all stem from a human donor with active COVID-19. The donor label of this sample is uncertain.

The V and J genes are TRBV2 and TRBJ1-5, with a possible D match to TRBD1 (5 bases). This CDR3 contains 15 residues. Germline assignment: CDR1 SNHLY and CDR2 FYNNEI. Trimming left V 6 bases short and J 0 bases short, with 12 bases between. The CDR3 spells CASSSTTDSNQPQHF. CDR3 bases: TGTGCCAGCAGCTCAACGACAGATAGCAATCAGCCCCAGCATTTT.

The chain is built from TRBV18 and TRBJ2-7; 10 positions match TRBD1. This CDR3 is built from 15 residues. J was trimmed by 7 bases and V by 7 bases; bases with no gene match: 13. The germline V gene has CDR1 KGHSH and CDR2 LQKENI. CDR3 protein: CASLTVGQGVNEQYF. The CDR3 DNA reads TGTGCCAGCTTAACCGTCGGACAGGGGGTTAATGAGCAGTACTTC.

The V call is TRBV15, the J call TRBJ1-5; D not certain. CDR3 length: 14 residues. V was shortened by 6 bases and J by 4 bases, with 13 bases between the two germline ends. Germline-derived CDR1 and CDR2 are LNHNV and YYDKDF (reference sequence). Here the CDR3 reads CATSTAARNQPQHF. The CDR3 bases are TGTGCCACCAGTACGGCGGCTCGGAATCAGCCCCAGCATTTT.

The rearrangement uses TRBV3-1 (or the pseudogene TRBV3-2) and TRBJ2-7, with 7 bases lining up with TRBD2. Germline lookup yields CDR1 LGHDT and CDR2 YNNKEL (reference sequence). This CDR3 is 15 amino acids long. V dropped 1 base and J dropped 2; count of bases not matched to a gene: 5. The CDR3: CASSQVERGTYEQYF. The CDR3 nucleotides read TGTGCCAGCAGCCAAGTGGAGCGGGGAACCTACGAGCAGTACTTC.

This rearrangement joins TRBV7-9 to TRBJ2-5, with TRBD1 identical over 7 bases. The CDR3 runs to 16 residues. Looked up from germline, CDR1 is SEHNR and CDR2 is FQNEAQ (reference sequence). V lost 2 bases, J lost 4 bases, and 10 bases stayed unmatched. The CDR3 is CASSLHSGQAGETQYF. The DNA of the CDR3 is TGTGCCAGCAGCTTACACTCCGGACAGGCGGGAGAGACCCAGTACTTC. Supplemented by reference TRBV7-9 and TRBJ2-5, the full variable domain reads DTGVSQNPRHKITKRGQNVTFRCDPISEHNRLYWYRQTLGQGPEFLTYFQNEAQLEKSRLLSDRFSAERPKGSFSTLEIQRTEQGDSAMYLCASSLHSGQAGETQYFGPGTRLLVL.

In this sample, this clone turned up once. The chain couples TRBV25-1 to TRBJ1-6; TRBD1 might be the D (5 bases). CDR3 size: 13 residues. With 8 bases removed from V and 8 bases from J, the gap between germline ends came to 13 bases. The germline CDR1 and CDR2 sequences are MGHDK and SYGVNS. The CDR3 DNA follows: TGTGCCAGCGGGGAGGGGTCCTATTCACCCCTCCACTTT. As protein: CASGEGSYSPLHF.

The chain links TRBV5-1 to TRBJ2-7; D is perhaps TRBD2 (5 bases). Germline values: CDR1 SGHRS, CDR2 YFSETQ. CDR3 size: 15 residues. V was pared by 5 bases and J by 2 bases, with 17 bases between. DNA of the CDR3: TGCGCCAGCAGAACCCGGGATTCGCCCCCCTACGAGCAGTACTTC. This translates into CASRTRDSPPYEQYF.

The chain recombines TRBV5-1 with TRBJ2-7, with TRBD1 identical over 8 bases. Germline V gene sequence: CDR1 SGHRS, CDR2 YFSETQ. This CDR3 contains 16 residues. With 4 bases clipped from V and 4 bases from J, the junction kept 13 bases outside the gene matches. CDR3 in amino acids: CASSLGGQGAGYEQYF. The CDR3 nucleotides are TGCGCCAGCAGCCTCGGAGGGCAGGGGGCAGGGTACGAGCAGTACTTC.

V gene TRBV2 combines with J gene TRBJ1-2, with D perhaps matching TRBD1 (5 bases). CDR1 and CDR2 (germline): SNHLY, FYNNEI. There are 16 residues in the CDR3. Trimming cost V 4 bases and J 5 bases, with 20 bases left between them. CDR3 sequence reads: CASSGVLGGGGYGYTF. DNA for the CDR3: TGTGCCAGCAGTGGAGTTCTAGGCGGGGGGGGTTATGGCTACACCTTC.

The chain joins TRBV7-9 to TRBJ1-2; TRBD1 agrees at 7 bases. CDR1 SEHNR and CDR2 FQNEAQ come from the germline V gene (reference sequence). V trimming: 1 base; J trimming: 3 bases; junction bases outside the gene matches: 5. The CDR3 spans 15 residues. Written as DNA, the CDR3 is TGTGCCAGCAGCTTAGAGGGGGCGAGGTACTATGGCTACACCTTC. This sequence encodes CASSLEGARYYGYTF.

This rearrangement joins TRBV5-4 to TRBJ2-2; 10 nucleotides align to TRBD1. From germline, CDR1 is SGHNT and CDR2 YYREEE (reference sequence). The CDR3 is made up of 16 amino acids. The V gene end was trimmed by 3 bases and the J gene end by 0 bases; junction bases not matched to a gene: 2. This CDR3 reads CASSSGTGANTGELFF. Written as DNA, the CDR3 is TGTGCCAGCAGCTCCGGGACAGGGGCGAACACCGGGGAGCTGTTTTTT.

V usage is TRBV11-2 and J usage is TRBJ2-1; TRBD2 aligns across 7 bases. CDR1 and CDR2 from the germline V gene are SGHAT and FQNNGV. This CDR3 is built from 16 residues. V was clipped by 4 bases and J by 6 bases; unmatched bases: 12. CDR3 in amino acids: CASSSLRGRGVNEQFF. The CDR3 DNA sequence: TGTGCCAGCAGCTCCCTGAGGGGTCGGGGGGTCAATGAGCAGTTCTTC.

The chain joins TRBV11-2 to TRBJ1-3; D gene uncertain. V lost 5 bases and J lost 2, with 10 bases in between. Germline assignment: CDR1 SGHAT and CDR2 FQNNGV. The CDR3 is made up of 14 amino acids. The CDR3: CASSRPGTGNTIYF. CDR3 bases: TGTGCCAGCAGCCGCCCAGGAACTGGAAACACCATATATTTT.

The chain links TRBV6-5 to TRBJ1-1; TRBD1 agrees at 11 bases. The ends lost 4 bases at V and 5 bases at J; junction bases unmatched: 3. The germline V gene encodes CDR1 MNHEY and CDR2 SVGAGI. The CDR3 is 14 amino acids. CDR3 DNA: TGTGCCAGCAGTTTCGGACAGGGGGCTACTGAAGCTTTCTTT. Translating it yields CASSFGQGATEAFF.

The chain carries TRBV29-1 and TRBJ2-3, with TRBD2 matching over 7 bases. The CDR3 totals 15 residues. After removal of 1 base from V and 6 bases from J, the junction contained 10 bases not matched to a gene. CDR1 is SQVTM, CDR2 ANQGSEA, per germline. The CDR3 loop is CSVEVSSGFADTQYF. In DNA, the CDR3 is TGCAGCGTTGAAGTGTCTAGCGGATTCGCGGATACGCAGTATTTT.

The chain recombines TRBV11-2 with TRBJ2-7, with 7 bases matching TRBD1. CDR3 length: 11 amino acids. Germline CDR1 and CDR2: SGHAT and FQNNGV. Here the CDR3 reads CASSSPGQPSV. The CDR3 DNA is TGTGCCAGCAGCTCGCCGGGACAGCCCTCTGTC.

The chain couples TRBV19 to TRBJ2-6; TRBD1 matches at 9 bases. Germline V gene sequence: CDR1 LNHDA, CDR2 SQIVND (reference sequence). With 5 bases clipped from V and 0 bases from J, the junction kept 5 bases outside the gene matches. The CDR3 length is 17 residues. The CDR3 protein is CASSHGTGISGANVLTF. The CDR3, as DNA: TGTGCCAGTAGTCACGGGACAGGGATCTCTGGGGCCAACGTCCTGACTTTC.

CDR3 region: CAISESREAPQHF. DNA for the CDR3: TGTGCCATCAGTGAGTCGAGGGAAGCGCCCCAGCATTTT. The chain carries TRBV10-3 and TRBJ1-5; no clear D gene. Trimming took off 0 bases at V and 9 bases at J, with 9 bases between the two ends. CDR1 and CDR2 (germline): ENHRY, SYGVKD. The CDR3 has 13 residues.

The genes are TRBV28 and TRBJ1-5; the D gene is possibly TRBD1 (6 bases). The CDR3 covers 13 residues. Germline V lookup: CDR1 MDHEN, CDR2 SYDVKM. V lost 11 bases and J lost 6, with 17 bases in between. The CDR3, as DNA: TGTGCCGCCCAAACAGGGATCGGTCAGCCCCAGCATTTT. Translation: CAAQTGIGQPQHF.

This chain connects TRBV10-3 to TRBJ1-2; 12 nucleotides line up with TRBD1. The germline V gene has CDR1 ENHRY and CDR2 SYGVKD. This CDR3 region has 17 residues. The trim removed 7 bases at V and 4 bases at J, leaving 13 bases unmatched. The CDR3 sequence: CAITAGTGGSSTYGYTF. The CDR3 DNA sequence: TGTGCCATCACCGCCGGGACAGGGGGCAGTTCTACCTATGGCTACACCTTC.

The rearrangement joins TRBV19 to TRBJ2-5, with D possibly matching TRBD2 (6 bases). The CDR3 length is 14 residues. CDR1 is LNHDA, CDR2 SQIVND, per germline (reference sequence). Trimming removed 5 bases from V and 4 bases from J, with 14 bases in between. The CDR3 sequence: CASSARLGGETQYF. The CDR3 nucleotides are TGTGCCAGTAGTGCAAGACTGGGGGGAGAGACCCAGTACTTC.

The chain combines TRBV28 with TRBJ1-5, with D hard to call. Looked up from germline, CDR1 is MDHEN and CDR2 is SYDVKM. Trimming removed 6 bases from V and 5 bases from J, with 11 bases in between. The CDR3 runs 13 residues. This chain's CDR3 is CASSAAGDQPQHF. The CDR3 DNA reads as TGTGCCAGCAGCGCTGCGGGCGATCAGCCCCAGCATTTT.

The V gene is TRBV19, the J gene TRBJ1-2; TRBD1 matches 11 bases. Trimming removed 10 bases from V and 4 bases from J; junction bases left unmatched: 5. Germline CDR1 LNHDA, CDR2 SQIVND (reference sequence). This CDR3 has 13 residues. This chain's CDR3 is CATGQGAIYGYTF. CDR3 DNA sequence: TGTGCCACAGGACAGGGGGCGATCTATGGCTACACCTTC.

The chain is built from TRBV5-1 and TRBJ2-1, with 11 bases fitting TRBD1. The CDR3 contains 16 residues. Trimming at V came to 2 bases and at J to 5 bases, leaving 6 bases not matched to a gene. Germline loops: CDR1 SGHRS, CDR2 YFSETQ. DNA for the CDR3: TGCGCCAGCAGCTTACCGGGACAGGGGGGACACAATGAGCAGTTCTTC. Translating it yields CASSLPGQGGHNEQFF.

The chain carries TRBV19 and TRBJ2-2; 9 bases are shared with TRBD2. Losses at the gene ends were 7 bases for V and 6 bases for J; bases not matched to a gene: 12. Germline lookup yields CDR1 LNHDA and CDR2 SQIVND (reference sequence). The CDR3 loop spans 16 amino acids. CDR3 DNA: TGTGCCAGTACCCAAAGGGCTAGCGGGAAGGCCGGGGAGCTGTTTTTT. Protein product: CASTQRASGKAGELFF. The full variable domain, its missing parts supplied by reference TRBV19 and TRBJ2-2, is DGGITQSPKYLFRKEGQNVTLSCEQNLNHDAMYWYRQDPGQGLRLIYYSQIVNDFQKGDIAEGYSVSREKKESFPLTVTSAQKNPTAFYLCASTQRASGKAGELFFGEGSRLTVL.

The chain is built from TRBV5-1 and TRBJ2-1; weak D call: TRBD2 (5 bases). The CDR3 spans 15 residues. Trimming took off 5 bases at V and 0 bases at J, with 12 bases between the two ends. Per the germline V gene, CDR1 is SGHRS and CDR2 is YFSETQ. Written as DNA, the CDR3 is TGCGCCAGCAGGCCGGTTGGGAGCTCCTACAATGAGCAGTTCTTC. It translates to CASRPVGSSYNEQFF.

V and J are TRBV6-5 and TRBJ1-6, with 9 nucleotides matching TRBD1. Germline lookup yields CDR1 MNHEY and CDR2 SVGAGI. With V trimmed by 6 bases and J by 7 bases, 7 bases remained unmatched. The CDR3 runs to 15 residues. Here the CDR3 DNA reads TGTGCCAGCAGCTCGACCGGGACAGGGAATTCACCCCTCCACTTT. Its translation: CASSSTGTGNSPLHF.